Presented here are 9 T cell receptor beta chains from one specimen sequenced in a study of T cell repertoires in cytomegalovirus infection. MiXCR was run by TCRdb on the reads, yielding one entry per CDR3 protein. Of 200,000 to 300,000 distinct CDR3 sequences listed, around 6.2% were seen once; the top ten hold around 6.9%. Sequencing input: PBMCs. The source is a human donor in good health (CMV status not recorded). Some clones in this sample may be carry-over from other donors' samples.

The V gene is TRBV28, the J gene TRBJ1-4; possibly TRBD1 for D (6 bases). The CDR3 has 15 amino acids. The ends were cut back, 7 bases at V and 5 bases at J, with 17 bases in the middle. Looked up from germline, CDR1 is MDHEN and CDR2 is SYDVKM. CDR3 DNA: TGTGCCAGCATCCTCTCAGGGGTAGGGAATGAAAAACTGTTTTTT. Translation: CASILSGVGNEKLFF. Together with reference TRBV28 and TRBJ1-4, the CDR3 gives the full variable domain: DVKVTQSSRYLVKRTGEKVFLECVQDMDHENMFWYRQDPGLGLRLIYFSYDVKMKEKGDIPEGYSVSREKKERFSLILESASTNQTSMYLCASILSGVGNEKLFFGSGTQLSVL.

This clonotype turned up a few times. The rearrangement joins TRBV20-1 to TRBJ2-1, with TRBD1 matching over 9 bases. The CDR3 consists of 15 residues. Germline V CDR1 and CDR2: DFQATT, SNEGSKA (reference sequence). The junction had 6 bases not matched to a gene; V was cut back by 4 bases and J by 2 bases. Here the CDR3 reads CSATSGTGTYNEQFF. The CDR3 DNA reads as TGCAGTGCTACCTCCGGGACAGGGACCTACAATGAGCAGTTCTTC.

In this sample, this clonotype turned up many times. The rearrangement joins TRBV6-1 to TRBJ2-1; D is unresolved. Germline lookup yields CDR1 MNHNS and CDR2 SASEGT. There are 14 residues in the CDR3. The V gene lost 1 base and the J gene lost 10 bases, with 14 bases spanning the gap. The CDR3 DNA follows: TGTGCCAGCAGTGAAGTTGGACGAGCAAGGGAGCAGTTCTTC. It yields the protein CASSEVGRAREQFF.

In this sample, this clonotype turned up many times. The J gene is TRBJ2-7, the V gene TRBV20-1; either TRBD1 or TRBD2 may supply D (5 bases each). V was cut by 5 bases and J by 3 bases, with 14 bases left in between. The CDR3 is 13 residues long. CDR1 and CDR2 from the germline V gene are DFQATT and SNEGSKA (reference sequence). Written as DNA, the CDR3 is TGCAGTGCTGTTCCGGGACCGAGCTACGAGCAGTACTTC. Its protein is CSAVPGPSYEQYF.

This clonotype has only a few counts. The rearrangement uses TRBV2 and TRBJ2-5; tentatively, D is TRBD2 (5 bases). V lost 2 bases and J 13 bases, leaving 17 bases between the germline ends. The CDR3 totals 13 residues. Per germline, CDR1 SNHLY and CDR2 FYNNEI. DNA of the CDR3: TGTGCCAGCAGTGAACTATTCGGGGTCTTCACGTACTTC. Translated: CASSELFGVFTYF.

The sample holds many counts of this clonotype. The chain couples TRBV2 to TRBJ2-5; D remains ambiguous. V was shortened by 8 bases and J by 2 bases, with 6 bases between the two germline ends. Germline-derived CDR1 and CDR2 are SNHLY and FYNNEI. This CDR3 comprises 11 residues. This CDR3 reads CASSEQETQYF. The CDR3 nucleotides are TGTGCCAGCTCGGAGCAAGAGACCCAGTACTTC. The whole variable domain, filled in from reference TRBV2 and TRBJ2-5, reads EPEVTQTPSHQVTQMGQEVILRCVPISNHLYFYWYRQILGQKVEFLVSFYNNEISEKSEIFDDQFSVERPDGSNFTLKIRSTKLEDSAMYFCASSEQETQYFGPGTRLLVL.

CDR3 region: CASSPPQTPNYGYTF. CDR3 in DNA: TGTGCCAGCAGTCCCCCACAGACCCCCAACTATGGCTACACCTTC. The genes are TRBV28 and TRBJ1-2, with D uncertain. This CDR3 region has 15 residues. V lost 5 bases, J lost 2 bases, and 15 bases lay in between. The germline V gene has CDR1 MDHEN and CDR2 SYDVKM.

This clonotype showed up just a few times. J is TRBJ1-1 and V is TRBV12-3 or TRBV12-4; no clear D gene. The CDR3 contains 12 residues. Trimming removed 3 bases at V and 6 bases at J, with 8 bases between. The CDR3 loop is CASSFMGSEAFF. DNA for the CDR3: TGTGCCAGCAGTTTTATGGGCTCTGAAGCTTTCTTT.

Many counts were recorded for this clonotype. The gene calls are TRBV6-2 or TRBV6-3 and TRBJ1-1; D gene ambiguous. The V and J ends lost 0 bases and 10 bases respectively, with 12 bases between them. Per the germline V gene, CDR1 is MNHEY and CDR2 is SVGEGT. The CDR3 extends over 13 amino acids. The DNA of the CDR3 is TGTGCCAGCAGTTACTCGGGCGGTCGCCGAGCTTTCTTT. It translates to CASSYSGGRRAFF.